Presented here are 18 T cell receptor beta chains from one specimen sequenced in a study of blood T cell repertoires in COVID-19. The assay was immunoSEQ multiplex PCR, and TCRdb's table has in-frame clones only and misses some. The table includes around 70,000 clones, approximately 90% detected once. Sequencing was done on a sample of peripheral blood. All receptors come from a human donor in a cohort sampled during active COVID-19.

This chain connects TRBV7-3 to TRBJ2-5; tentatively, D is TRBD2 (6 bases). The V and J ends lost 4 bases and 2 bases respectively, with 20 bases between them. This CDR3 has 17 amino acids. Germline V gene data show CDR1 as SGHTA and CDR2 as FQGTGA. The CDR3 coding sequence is TGTGCCAGCAGCTCAAGCTCCGTTCACGGGAGTCAAGAGACCCAGTACTTC. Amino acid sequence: CASSSSSVHGSQETQYF.

CDR3 sequence: CASSQRDRGSGELFF. CDR3 nucleotide sequence: TGTGCCAGCAGCCAAAGGGACAGGGGGAGCGGGGAGCTGTTTTTT. V gene TRBV3-1 (or the pseudogene TRBV3-2) combines with J gene TRBJ2-2; 11 bases match TRBD1. CDR3 size: 15 residues. Trimming took 2 bases from V and 7 from J; bases not matched to a gene: 3. Germline-derived CDR1 and CDR2 are LGHDT and YNNKEL (reference sequence).

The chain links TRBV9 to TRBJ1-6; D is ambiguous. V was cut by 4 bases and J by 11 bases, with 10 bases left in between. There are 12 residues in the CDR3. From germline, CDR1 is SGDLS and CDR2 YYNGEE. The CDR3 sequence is CASSPAEPPLHF. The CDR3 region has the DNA TGTGCCAGCAGCCCCGCGGAACCACCCCTCCACTTT.

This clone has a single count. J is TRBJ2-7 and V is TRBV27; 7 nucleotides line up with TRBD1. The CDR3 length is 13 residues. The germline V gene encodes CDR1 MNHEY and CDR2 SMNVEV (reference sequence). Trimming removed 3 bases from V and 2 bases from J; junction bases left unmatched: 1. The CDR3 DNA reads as TGTGCCAGCAGTTTTGACAGGGCCTACGAGCAGTACTTC. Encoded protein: CASSFDRAYEQYF.

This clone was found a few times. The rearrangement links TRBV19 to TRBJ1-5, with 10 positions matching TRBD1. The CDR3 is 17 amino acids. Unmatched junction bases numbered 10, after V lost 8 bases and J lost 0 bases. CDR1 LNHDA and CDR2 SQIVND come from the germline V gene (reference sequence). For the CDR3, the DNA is TGTGCCAGTGGTGGACAGGGGGTTCCATATAGCAATCAGCCCCAGCATTTT. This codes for CASGGQGVPYSNQPQHF.

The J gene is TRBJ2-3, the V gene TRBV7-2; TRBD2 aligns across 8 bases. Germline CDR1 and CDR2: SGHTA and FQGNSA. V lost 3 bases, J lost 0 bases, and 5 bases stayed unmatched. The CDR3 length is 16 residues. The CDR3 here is CASSFAGGSSTDTQYF. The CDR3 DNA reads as TGTGCCAGCAGCTTTGCGGGGGGATCTAGCACAGATACGCAGTATTTT.

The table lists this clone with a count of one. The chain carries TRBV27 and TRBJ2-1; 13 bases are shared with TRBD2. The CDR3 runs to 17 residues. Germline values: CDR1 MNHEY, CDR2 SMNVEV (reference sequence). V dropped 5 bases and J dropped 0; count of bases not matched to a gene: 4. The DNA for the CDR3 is TGTGCCAGCAGTATCCGGACTAGCGGGAGCTCCTACAATGAGCAGTTCTTC. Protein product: CASSIRTSGSSYNEQFF.

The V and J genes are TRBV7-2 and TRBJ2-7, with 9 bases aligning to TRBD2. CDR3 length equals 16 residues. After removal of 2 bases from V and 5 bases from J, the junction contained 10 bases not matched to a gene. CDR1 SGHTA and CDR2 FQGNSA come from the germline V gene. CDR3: CASSLNPSGGRDEQYF. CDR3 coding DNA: TGTGCCAGCAGCTTAAATCCGAGCGGGGGGCGCGACGAGCAGTACTTC. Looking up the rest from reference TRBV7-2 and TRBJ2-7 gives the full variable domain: GAGVSQSPSNKVTEKGKDVELRCDPISGHTALYWYRQSLGQGLEFLIYFQGNSAPDKSGLPSDRFSAERTGGSVSTLTIQRTQQEDSAVYLCASSLNPSGGRDEQYFGPGTRLTVT.

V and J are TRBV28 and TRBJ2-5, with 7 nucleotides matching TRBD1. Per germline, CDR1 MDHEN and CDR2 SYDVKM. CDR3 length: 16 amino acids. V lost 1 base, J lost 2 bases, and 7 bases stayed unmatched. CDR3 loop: CASSLSSGTAQETQYF. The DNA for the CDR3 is TGTGCCAGCAGTTTATCTTCGGGGACAGCACAAGAGACCCAGTACTTC.

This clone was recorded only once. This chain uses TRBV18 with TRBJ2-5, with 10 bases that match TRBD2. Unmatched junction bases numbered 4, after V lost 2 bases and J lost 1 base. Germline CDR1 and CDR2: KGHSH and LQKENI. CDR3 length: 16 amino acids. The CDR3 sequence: CASSPNSGGPQETQYF. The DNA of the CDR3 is TGTGCCAGCTCACCAAATAGCGGGGGGCCCCAAGAGACCCAGTACTTC.

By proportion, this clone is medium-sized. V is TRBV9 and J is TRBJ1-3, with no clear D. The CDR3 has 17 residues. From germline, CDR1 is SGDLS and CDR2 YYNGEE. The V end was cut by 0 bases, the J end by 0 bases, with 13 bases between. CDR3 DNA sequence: TGTGCCAGCAGCGTAGCTGGCAGAACACGCTCTGGAAACACCATATATTTT. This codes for CASSVAGRTRSGNTIYF.

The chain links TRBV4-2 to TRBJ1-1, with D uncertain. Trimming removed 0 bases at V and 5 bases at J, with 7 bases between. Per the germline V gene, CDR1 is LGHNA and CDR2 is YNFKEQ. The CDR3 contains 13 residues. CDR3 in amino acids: CASSQDRLTEAFF. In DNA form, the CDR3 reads TGTGCCAGCAGCCAAGATCGGTTGACTGAAGCTTTCTTT.

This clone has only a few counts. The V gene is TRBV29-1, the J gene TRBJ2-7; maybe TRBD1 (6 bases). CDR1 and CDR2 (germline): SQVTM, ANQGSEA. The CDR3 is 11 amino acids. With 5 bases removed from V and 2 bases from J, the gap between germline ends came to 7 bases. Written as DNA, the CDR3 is TGCAGCGTTCGACAGGCCTACGAGCAGTACTTC. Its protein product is CSVRQAYEQYF.

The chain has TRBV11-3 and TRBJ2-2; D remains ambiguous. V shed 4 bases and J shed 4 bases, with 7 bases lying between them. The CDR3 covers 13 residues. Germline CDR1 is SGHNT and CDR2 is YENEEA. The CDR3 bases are TGTGCCAGCAGCTCAGTCTCCACCGGGGAGCTGTTTTTT. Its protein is CASSSVSTGELFF.

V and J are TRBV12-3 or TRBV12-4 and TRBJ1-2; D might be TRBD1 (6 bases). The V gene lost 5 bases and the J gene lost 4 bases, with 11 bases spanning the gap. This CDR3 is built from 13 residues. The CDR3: CASSGTGLYGYTF. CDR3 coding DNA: TGTGCCAGCAGTGGCACAGGGCTCTATGGCTACACCTTC.

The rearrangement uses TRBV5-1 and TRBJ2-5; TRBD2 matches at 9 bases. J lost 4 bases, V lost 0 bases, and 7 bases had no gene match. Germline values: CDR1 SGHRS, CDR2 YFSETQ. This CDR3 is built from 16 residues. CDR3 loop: CASSLVLAGEGETQYF. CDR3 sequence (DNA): TGCGCCAGCAGCTTGGTTTTAGCGGGGGAGGGAGAGACCCAGTACTTC.

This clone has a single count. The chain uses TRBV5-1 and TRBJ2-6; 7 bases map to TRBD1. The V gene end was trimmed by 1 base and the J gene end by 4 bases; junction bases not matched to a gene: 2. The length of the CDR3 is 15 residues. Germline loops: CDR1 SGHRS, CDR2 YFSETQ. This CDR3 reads CASSLTGAGANVLTF. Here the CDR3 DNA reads TGCGCCAGCAGCTTGACAGGGGCCGGGGCCAACGTCCTGACTTTC.

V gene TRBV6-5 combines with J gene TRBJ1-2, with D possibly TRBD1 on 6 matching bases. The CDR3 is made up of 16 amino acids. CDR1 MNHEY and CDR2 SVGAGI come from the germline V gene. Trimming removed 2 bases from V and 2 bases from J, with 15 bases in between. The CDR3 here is CASSYQQDRPNYGYTF. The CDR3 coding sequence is TGTGCCAGCAGTTACCAACAAGACAGGCCGAACTATGGCTACACCTTC.